This TCR beta chain was identified in a study of cytomegalovirus exposure and HLA in healthy donors. It was with 60 Vbeta and 13 Jbeta primers that the PCR ran. The method was immunoSEQ multiplex PCR; TCRdb's version includes in-frame clones alone and lacks a portion of them. The sample has about 120,000 clones; 65% to 80% are singletons. General study results and limits: Most of the TCR beta V segments (in an earlier analysis) were productive either about 87% or about 30% of the time. Several of the most significant clusters were apparently associated with common viral pathogens in a later analysis. The records held CMV serostatus as the only immune exposure information.

As concerns this clone: Antigen unknown.

The CDR3 extends over 14 amino acids. The germline V gene has CDR1 SEHNR and CDR2 FQNEAQ (reference sequence). Trimming cost V 4 bases and J 4 bases, with 8 bases left between them. The sequence came from a man aged 40-49 years in good health and CMV-seropositive. The sample consisted of PBMCs. This sequence joins TRBV7-9 and TRBJ1-6; D unresolved. The CDR3 loop reads CASSSETYNSPLHF. CDR3 sequence (DNA): TGTGCCAGCAGCTCTGAGACTTATAATTCACCCCTCCACTTT.